These 22 T cell receptor beta chains originate from one sample sequenced in a study of identical twins. TCRdb re-called the 5' RACE reads through MiXCR, storing one row per CDR3 protein. The sample has about 200,000 distinct CDR3 sequences, 15% to 20% seen once. These data were also filed under a second study, of T cells expressing NK-cell markers.

Input material: CD8+ T cells sorted from blood. All receptors derive from a woman younger than 30 in good health.

This clonotype was seen a handful of times. This chain joins TRBV5-1 and TRBJ1-1; possible D gene TRBD1, 5 bases. Per the germline V gene, CDR1 is SGHRS and CDR2 is YFSETQ. V was trimmed by 4 bases and J by 0 bases, leaving 16 bases between them. The length of the CDR3 is 16 residues. CDR3 coding DNA: TGCGCCAGCAGCCCCACGCTGCGGGACCTGAACACTGAAGCTTTCTTT. This codes for CASSPTLRDLNTEAFF.

This clonotype occurred a few times. CDR3 sequence: CSVEYLTTSPSYNEQFF. CDR3 nucleotide sequence: TGCAGCGTTGAATACTTGACAACTAGTCCCTCCTACAATGAGCAGTTCTTC. The chain recombines TRBV29-1 with TRBJ2-1, with D perhaps TRBD2 (5 bases). With 2 bases removed from V and 0 bases from J, the gap between germline ends came to 17 bases. There are 17 residues in the CDR3. The germline gives CDR1 SQVTM, CDR2 ANQGSEA.

This clonotype showed up just a few times. V usage is TRBV10-3 and J usage is TRBJ2-7; the D gene is possibly TRBD2 (6 bases). This CDR3 comprises 15 residues. The germline gives CDR1 ENHRY, CDR2 SYGVKD. V was shortened by 3 bases and J by 4 bases, with 16 bases between the two germline ends. This chain's CDR3 is CAISDRRAATYEQYF. CDR3 nucleotides: TGTGCCATCAGTGATCGGAGGGCCGCGACATACGAGCAGTACTTC.

This clonotype has more than one count but fewer than ten. The CDR3 loop reads CSARDGTSGQETQYF. The CDR3 DNA reads TGCAGTGCTAGAGACGGGACTAGCGGACAAGAGACCCAGTACTTC. The V and J genes are TRBV20-1 and TRBJ2-5, with 11 bases identical to TRBD2. Losses at the gene ends were 0 bases for V and 2 bases for J; bases not matched to a gene: 2. CDR1 is DFQATT, CDR2 SNEGSKA, per germline (reference sequence). This CDR3 has 15 amino acids.

This clonotype was detected ten times or more. The chain recombines TRBV5-1 with TRBJ1-2; D may be TRBD1 (5 bases). Per the germline V gene, CDR1 is SGHRS and CDR2 is YFSETQ. Trimming removed 4 bases from V and 5 bases from J, with 18 bases in between. The CDR3 extends over 15 amino acids. CDR3 protein: CASSPGTPRDYGYTF. DNA of the CDR3: TGCGCCAGCAGCCCGGGGACCCCGCGGGATTATGGCTACACCTTC. Looking up the rest from reference TRBV5-1 and TRBJ1-2 gives the full variable domain: KAGVTQTPRYLIKTRGQQVTLSCSPISGHRSVSWYQQTPGQGLQFLFEYFSETQRNKGNFPGRFSGRQFSNSRSEMNVSTLELGDSALYLCASSPGTPRDYGYTFGSGTRLTVV.

Ten or more counts support this clonotype. The rearrangement uses TRBV12-3 or TRBV12-4 and TRBJ2-1, with no clear D. The CDR3 is 11 amino acids. The ends were cut back, 2 bases at V and 9 bases at J, with 5 bases in the middle. CDR3 loop: CASSLSSEQFF. For the CDR3, the DNA is TGTGCCAGCAGTTTATCCAGTGAGCAGTTCTTC.

This clonotype was counted between two and nine times. This chain links TRBV10-2 with TRBJ2-1; D not certain. This CDR3 comprises 12 residues. Germline V gene lookup returns CDR1 WSHSY and CDR2 SAAADI. V lost 3 bases and J 5 bases, leaving 5 bases between the germline ends. The DNA for the CDR3 is TGCGCCAGCAGTGAAGAAAACAATGAGCAGTTCTTC. Residues: CASSEENNEQFF.

In this sample, this clonotype turned up many times. The CDR3 spells CASSRSLWRINEQFF. As DNA, the CDR3 is TGTGCCAGTAGTCGTAGCCTTTGGCGGATCAATGAGCAGTTCTTC. The chain carries TRBV19 and TRBJ2-1; D is unresolved. V was clipped by 5 bases and J by 6 bases, with 17 bases between them. There are 15 residues in the CDR3. Looked up from germline, CDR1 is LNHDA and CDR2 is SQIVND (reference sequence).

This chain uses TRBV4-3 with TRBJ2-1; D tentatively fits TRBD1 or TRBD2 (5 bases each). Trimming shortened V by 3 bases and J by 4 bases, and 10 bases separated the two germline ends. The CDR3 length is 14 residues. CDR1 LGHNA and CDR2 YSLEER come from the germline V gene. CDR3 protein: CASSQGVGYNEQFF. CDR3 sequence (DNA): TGCGCCAGCAGCCAGGGGGTCGGGTACAATGAGCAGTTCTTC.

This clonotype appeared a few times. The chain recombines TRBV20-1 with TRBJ2-6; 9 bases are a match to TRBD1. The CDR3 is 18 amino acids. Germline loops: CDR1 DFQATT, CDR2 SNEGSKA (reference sequence). V gave up 5 bases and J gave up 2 bases; unmatched junction bases: 13. The CDR3 loop is CSASYYRDRATGANVLTF. The CDR3 DNA is TGCAGTGCTTCGTATTACCGGGACAGGGCTACTGGGGCCAACGTCCTGACTTTC.

The chain is built from TRBV15 and TRBJ2-1; D perhaps matches TRBD2 (6 bases). Germline V gene lookup returns CDR1 LNHNV and CDR2 YYDKDF (reference sequence). V lost 1 base and J lost 10, with 11 bases in between. The CDR3 runs 13 residues. CDR3 DNA: TGTGCCACCAGCAGAGTAGGAGGGGACGAGCAGTTCTTC. Protein: CATSRVGGDEQFF. Drawing the rest from reference TRBV15 and TRBJ2-1, the complete variable domain is DAMVIQNPRYQVTQFGKPVTLSCSQTLNHNVMYWYQQKSSQAPKLLFHYYDKDFNNEADTPDNFQSRRPNTSFCFLDIRSPGLGDTAMYLCATSRVGGDEQFFGPGTRLTVL.

This clonotype showed up just a few times. The chain couples TRBV19 to TRBJ2-2, with D possibly matching TRBD1 (7 bases). Germline CDR1 is LNHDA and CDR2 is SQIVND (reference sequence). Trimming left V 3 bases short and J 5 bases short, with 10 bases between. The CDR3 has 14 amino acids. The CDR3 coding sequence is TGTGCCAGTAGTATGACAGGGAGGACCGGGGAGCTGTTTTTT. Amino acid sequence: CASSMTGRTGELFF. Variable domain in full (rest from reference TRBV19 and TRBJ2-2): DGGITQSPKYLFRKEGQNVTLSCEQNLNHDAMYWYRQDPGQGLRLIYYSQIVNDFQKGDIAEGYSVSREKKESFPLTVTSAQKNPTAFYLCASSMTGRTGELFFGEGSRLTVL.

Only a few counts were recorded for this clonotype. The gene calls are TRBV6-2 or TRBV6-3 and TRBJ2-1; D may be TRBD2 (5 bases). Germline V gives CDR1 MNHEY, CDR2 SVGEGT. V was trimmed by 2 bases and J by 2 bases, leaving 7 bases between them. This CDR3 contains 14 residues. This CDR3 is CASSYPGTYNEQFF. In nucleotides, the CDR3 is TGTGCCAGCAGTTACCCGGGAACCTACAATGAGCAGTTCTTC.

This clonotype has only a few counts. This sequence joins TRBV14 and TRBJ2-1; D remains ambiguous. Germline V gene sequence: CDR1 SGHDN, CDR2 FVKESK. Trimming took off 7 bases at V and 8 bases at J, with 24 bases between the two ends. This CDR3 has 16 amino acids. In DNA, the CDR3 is TGTGCCAGCAACTCCCCCGGCCACCCGGGTGGGGATGAGCAGTTCTTC. It encodes CASNSPGHPGGDEQFF.

The chain employs TRBV12-3 or TRBV12-4 and TRBJ2-2, with D perhaps TRBD2 (6 bases). V gave up 3 bases and J gave up 3 bases, with 23 bases separating them. The CDR3 is 19 amino acids. Here the CDR3 reads CASSFMGLAPSRDTGELFF. Written as DNA, the CDR3 is TGTGCCAGCAGTTTTATGGGACTCGCCCCATCGAGAGACACCGGGGAGCTGTTTTTT.

The chain combines TRBV3-1 with TRBJ2-5; D might be TRBD2 (5 bases). CDR1 and CDR2 from the germline V gene are LGHDT and YNNKEL (reference sequence). V lost 4 bases and J 2 bases, leaving 17 bases between the germline ends. CDR3 length: 16 residues. The CDR3 DNA reads as TGTGCCAGCAGCCCTCCCGCGCGGGCGGTACAAGAGACCCAGTACTTC. Translated: CASSPPARAVQETQYF.

This chain connects TRBV4-3 to TRBJ2-7, with D possibly being TRBD2 (5 bases). The ends were cut back, 4 bases at V and 1 base at J, with 14 bases in the middle. Per germline, CDR1 LGHNA and CDR2 YSLEER. The CDR3 totals 15 residues. CDR3 region: CASSPAVEGSYEQYF. CDR3 DNA sequence: TGCGCCAGCAGCCCTGCTGTCGAGGGATCCTACGAGCAGTACTTC.

This clonotype was seen a few times. CDR3 nucleotides: TGCGCCAGCAGCCAAGAGAGCGGGGGGGCCTCGAGTGAGCAGTTCTTC. Translating gives CASSQESGGASSEQFF. The J gene is TRBJ2-1, the V gene TRBV4-1; 10 nucleotides line up with TRBD2. Germline-derived CDR1 and CDR2 are MGHRA and YSYEKL. The CDR3 contains 16 residues. J was trimmed by 9 bases and V by 0 bases; bases with no gene match: 8.

In its sample, this clonotype was seen a few times. The V gene is TRBV5-1, the J gene TRBJ2-1; 7 bases are a match to TRBD1. V shed 3 bases, J shed 8 bases, and the junction held 11 bases outside the gene matches. Germline V gene lookup returns CDR1 SGHRS and CDR2 YFSETQ. The CDR3 has 15 residues. The CDR3 DNA follows: TGCGCCAGCAGCTATGAGGGACAGATCGCGGATGAGCAGTTCTTC. Translating gives CASSYEGQIADEQFF.

This chain connects TRBV29-1 to TRBJ2-5; D might be TRBD2 (6 bases). The ends were cut back, 5 bases at V and 5 bases at J, with 15 bases in the middle. CDR3 size: 13 residues. Germline V gene sequence: CDR1 SQVTM, CDR2 ANQGSEA. The DNA of the CDR3 is TGCAGCGTTCCCGAGTCGGGAGTTGAGACCCAGTACTTC. Translation: CSVPESGVETQYF.

The J gene is TRBJ1-6, the V gene TRBV9; no clear D gene. CDR1 is SGDLS and CDR2 is YYNGEE in the germline V gene. The CDR3 is 16 amino acids. V lost 3 bases to trimming and J lost 8 bases, with 18 bases between them. The CDR3 spells CASSDDGENSHSPLHF. CDR3 nucleotides: TGTGCCAGCAGCGATGACGGGGAAAATTCTCATTCACCCCTCCACTTT.

The chain joins TRBV6-1 to TRBJ2-5; 7 bases fit TRBD1. The CDR3 spans 12 residues. In germline, CDR1 is MNHNS, CDR2 SASEGT. After removal of 6 bases from V and 4 bases from J, the junction contained 2 bases not matched to a gene. The CDR3 DNA follows: TGTGCCAGCAGGAACAGGGGAGAGACCCAGTACTTC. Amino acid sequence: CASRNRGETQYF.